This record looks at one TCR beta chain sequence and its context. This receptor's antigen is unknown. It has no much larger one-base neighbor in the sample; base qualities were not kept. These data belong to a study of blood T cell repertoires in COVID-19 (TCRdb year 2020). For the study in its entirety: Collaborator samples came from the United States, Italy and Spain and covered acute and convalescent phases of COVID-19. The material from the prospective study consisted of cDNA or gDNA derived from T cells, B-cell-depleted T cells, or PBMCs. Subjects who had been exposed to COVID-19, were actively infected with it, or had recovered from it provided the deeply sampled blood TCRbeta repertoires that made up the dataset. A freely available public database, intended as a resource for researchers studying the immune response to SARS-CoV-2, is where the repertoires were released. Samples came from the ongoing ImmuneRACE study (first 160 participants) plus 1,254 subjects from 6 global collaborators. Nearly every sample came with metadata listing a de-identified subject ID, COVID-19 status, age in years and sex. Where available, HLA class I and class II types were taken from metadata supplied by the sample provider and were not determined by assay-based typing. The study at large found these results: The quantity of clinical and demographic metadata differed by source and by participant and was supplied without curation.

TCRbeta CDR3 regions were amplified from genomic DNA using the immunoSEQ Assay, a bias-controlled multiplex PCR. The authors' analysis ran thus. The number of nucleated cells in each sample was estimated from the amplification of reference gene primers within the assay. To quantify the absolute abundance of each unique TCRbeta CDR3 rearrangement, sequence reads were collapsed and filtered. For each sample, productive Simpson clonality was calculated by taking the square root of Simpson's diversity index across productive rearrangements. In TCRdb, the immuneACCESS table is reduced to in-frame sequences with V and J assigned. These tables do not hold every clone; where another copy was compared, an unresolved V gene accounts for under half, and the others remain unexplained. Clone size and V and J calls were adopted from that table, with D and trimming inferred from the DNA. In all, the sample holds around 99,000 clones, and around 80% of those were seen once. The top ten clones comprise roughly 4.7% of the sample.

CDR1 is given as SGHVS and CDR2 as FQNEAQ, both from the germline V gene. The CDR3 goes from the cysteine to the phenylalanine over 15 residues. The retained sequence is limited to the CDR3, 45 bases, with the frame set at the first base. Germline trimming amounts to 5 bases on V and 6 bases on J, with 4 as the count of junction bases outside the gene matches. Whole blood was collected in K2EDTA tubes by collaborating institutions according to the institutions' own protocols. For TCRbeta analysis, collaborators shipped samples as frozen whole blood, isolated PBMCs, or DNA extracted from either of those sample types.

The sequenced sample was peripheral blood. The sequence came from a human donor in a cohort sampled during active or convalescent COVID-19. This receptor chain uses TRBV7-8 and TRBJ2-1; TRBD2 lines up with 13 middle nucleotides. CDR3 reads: CASSPWTSGSNEQFF. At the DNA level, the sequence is TGTGCCAGCAGCCCCTGGACTAGCGGGAGCAATGAGCAGTTCTTC.